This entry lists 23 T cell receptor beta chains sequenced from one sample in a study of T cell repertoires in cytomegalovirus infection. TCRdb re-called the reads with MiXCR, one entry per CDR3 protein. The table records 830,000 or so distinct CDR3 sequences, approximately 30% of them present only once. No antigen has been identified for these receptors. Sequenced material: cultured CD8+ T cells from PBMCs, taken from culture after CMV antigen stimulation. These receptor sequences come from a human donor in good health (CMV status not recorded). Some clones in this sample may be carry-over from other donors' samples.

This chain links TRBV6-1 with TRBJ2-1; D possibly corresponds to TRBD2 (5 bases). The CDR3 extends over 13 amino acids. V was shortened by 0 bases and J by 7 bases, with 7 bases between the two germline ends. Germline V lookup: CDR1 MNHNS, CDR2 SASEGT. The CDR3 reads CASSEAPGNEQFF. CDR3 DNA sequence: TGTGCCAGCAGTGAAGCCCCGGGGAATGAGCAGTTCTTC.

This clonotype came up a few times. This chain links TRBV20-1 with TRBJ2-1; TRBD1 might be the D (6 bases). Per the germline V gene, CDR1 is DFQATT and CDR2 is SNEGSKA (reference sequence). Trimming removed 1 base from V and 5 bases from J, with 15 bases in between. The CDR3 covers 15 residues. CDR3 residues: CSARALEKGDNEQFF. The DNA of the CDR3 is TGCAGTGCTAGAGCGCTCGAAAAGGGGGACAATGAGCAGTTCTTC.

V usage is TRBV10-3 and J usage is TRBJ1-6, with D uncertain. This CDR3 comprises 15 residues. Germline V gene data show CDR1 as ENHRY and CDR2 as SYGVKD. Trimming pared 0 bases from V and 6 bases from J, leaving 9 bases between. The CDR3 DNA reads TGTGCCATCAGTGAGTCGCTGGCTGTTAATTCACCCCTCCACTTT. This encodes CAISESLAVNSPLHF.

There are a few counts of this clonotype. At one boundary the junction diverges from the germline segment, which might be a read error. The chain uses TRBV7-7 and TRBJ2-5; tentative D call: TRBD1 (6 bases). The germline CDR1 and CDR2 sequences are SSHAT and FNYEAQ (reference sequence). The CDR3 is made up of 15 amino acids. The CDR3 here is CASSANRDPKETQYF. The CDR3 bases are TGTGCTAGCAGCGCTAACAGGGATCCTAAAGAGACCCAGTACTTC.

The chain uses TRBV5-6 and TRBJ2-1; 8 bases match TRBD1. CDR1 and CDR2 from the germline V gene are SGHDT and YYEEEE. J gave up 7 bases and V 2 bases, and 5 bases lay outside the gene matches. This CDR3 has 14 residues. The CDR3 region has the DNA TGTGCCAGCAGCTTAAACAGGGGGTGGAATGAGCAGTTCTTC. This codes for CASSLNRGWNEQFF.

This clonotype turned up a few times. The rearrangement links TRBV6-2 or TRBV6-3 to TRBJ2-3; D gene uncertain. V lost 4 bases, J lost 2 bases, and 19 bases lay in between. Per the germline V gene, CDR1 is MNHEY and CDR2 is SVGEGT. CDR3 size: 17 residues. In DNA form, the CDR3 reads TGTGCCAGCAGTTTCCGGCTTCGGGTTCGCTACACAGATACGCAGTATTTT. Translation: CASSFRLRVRYTDTQYF.

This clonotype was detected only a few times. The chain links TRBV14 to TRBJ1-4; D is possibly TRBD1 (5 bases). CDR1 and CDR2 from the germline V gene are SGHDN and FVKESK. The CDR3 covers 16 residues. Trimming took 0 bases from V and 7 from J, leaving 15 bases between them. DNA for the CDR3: TGTGCCAGCAGCCAAGATTGGGACGTCCTCGGTGAAAAACTGTTTTTT. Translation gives CASSQDWDVLGEKLFF. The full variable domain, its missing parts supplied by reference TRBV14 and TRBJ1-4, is EAGVTQFPSHSVIEKGQTVTLRCDPISGHDNLYWYRRVMGKEIKFLLHFVKESKQDESGMPNNRFLAERTGGTYSTLKVQPAELEDSGVYFCASSQDWDVLGEKLFFGSGTQLSVL.

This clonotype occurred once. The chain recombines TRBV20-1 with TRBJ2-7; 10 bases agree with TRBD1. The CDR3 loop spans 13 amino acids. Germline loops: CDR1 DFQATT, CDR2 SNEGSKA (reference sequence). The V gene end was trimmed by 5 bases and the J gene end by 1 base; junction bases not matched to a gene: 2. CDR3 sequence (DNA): TGCAGTGCTTGGACAGGGGGATCCTACGAGCAGTACTTC. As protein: CSAWTGGSYEQYF.

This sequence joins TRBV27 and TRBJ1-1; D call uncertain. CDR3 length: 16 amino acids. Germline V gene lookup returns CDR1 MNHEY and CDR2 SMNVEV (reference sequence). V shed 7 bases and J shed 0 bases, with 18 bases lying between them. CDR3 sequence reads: CASTDRRPPVNTEAFF. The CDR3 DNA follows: TGTGCCAGCACCGATCGACGACCACCGGTGAACACTGAAGCTTTCTTT.

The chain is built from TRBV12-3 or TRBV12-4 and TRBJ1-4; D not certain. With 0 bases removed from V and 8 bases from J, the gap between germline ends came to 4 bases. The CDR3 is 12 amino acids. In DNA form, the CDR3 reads TGTGCCAGCAGTTTAGCGGAAGAAAAACTGTTTTTT. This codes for CASSLAEEKLFF.

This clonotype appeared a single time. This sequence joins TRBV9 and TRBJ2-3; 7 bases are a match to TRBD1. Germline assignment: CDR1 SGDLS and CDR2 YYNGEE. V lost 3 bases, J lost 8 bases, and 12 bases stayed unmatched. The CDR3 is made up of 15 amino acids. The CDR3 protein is CASSGRDRSHGTQYF. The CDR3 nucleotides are TGTGCCAGCAGCGGACGGGACAGATCACATGGTACGCAGTATTTT. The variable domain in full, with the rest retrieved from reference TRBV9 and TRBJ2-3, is DSGVTQTPKHLITATGQRVTLRCSPRSGDLSVYWYQQSLDQGLQFLIQYYNGEERAKGNILERFSAQQFPDLHSELNLSSLELGDSALYFCASSGRDRSHGTQYFGPGTRLTVL.

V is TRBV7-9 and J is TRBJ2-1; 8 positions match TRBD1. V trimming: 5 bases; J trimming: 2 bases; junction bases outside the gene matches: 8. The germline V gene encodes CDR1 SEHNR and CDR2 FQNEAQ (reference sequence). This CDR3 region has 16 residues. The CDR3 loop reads CASSPNRDRTYNEQFF. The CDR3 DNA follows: TGTGCCAGCAGCCCAAACCGGGACAGGACCTACAATGAGCAGTTCTTC.

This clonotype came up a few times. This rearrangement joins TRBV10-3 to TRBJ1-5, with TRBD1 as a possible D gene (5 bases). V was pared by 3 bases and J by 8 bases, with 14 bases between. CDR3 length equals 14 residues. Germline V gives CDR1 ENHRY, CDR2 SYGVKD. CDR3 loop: CAISDEDGGKPQHF. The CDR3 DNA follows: TGTGCCATCAGTGATGAGGACGGGGGTAAGCCCCAGCATTTT.

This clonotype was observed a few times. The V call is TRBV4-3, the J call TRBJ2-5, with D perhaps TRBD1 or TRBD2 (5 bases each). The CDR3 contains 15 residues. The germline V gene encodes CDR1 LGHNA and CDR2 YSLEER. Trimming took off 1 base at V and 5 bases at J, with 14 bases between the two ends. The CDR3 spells CASSQGGLRGETQYF. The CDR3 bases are TGCGCCAGCAGCCAAGGGGGCCTAAGAGGGGAGACCCAGTACTTC.

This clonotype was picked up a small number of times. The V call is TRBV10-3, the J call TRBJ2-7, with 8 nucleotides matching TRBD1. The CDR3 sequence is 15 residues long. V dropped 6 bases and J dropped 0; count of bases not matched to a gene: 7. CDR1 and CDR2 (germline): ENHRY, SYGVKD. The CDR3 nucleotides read TGTGCCATCAGCCCGGGACAGGCGAGCTCCTACGAGCAGTACGTC. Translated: CAISPGQASSYEQYV.

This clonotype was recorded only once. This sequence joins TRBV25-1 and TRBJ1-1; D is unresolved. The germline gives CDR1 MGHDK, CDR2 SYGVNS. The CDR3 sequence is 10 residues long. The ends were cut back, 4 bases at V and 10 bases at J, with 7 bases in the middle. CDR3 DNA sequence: TGTGCCAGCAGTGGGAAGGGAGCTTTCTTT. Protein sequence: CASSGKGAFF.

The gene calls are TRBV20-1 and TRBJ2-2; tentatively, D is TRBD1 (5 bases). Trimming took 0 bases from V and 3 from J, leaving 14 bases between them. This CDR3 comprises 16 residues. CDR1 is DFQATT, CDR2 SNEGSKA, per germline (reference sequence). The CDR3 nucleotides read TGCAGTGCTAGAGATCGGGCCCAGGGCTACACCGGGGAGCTGTTTTTT. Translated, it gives CSARDRAQGYTGELFF.

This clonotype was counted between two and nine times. The CDR3 sequence is CASSYGTSGTGELFF. CDR3 DNA sequence: TGTGCCAGCAGCTACGGGACTAGCGGTACCGGGGAGCTGTTTTTT. The J gene is TRBJ2-2, the V gene TRBV7-3, with TRBD2 identical over 11 bases. CDR1 and CDR2 from the germline V gene are SGHTA and FQGTGA. The V segment lost 4 bases and the J segment 5 bases; nucleotides outside the gene matches: 3. This CDR3 is built from 15 residues.

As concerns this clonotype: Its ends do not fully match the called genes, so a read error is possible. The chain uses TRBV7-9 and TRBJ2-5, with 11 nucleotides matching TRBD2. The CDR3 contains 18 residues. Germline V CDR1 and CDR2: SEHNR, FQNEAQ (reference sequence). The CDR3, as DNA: TGTGCCAGCAGCCAACGTAGCGGGGGGGCTCCCATACAAGAGACCCAGCACTTC. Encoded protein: CASSQRSGGAPIQETQHF.

CDR3 sequence reads: CATSAGGNTEAFF. The DNA for the CDR3 is TGTGCCACCAGTGCCGGGGGGAACACTGAAGCTTTCTTT. The V call is TRBV24-1, the J call TRBJ1-1; maybe TRBD1 (5 bases). With 5 bases removed from V and 1 base from J, the gap between germline ends came to 7 bases. The CDR3 totals 13 residues. Germline V gene lookup returns CDR1 KGHDR and CDR2 SFDVKD.

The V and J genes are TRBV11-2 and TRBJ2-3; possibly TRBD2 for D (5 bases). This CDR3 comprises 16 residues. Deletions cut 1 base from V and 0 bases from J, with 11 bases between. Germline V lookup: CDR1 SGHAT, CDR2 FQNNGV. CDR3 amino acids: CASSLVAGFSTDTQYF. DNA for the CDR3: TGTGCCAGCAGCTTAGTGGCGGGCTTTAGCACAGATACGCAGTATTTT. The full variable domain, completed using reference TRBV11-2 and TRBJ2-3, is EAGVAQSPRYKIIEKRQSVAFWCNPISGHATLYWYQQILGQGPKLLIQFQNNGVVDDSQLPKDRFSAERLKGVDSTLKIQPAKLEDSAVYLCASSLVAGFSTDTQYFGPGTRLTVL.

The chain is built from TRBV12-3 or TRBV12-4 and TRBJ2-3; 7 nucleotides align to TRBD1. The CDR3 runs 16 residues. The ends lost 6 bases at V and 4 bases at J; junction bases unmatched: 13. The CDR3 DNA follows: TGTGCCAGCAGCTCCGTGCCGGGACAGCTACCAGATACGCAGTATTTT. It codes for CASSSVPGQLPDTQYF.

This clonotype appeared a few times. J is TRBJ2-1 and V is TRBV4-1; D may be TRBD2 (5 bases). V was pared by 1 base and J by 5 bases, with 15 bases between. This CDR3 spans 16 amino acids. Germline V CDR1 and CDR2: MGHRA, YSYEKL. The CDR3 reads CASSQGPAEANNEQFF. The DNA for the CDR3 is TGCGCCAGCAGCCAAGGTCCCGCGGAGGCGAACAATGAGCAGTTCTTC.